This TCR beta chain was recovered during a study of blood T cell repertoires in COVID-19. Turning to the study itself: The analysed material was cDNA or gDNA that came from T cells, B-cell-depleted T cells, or PBMCs.

Data came from immunoSEQ multiplex PCR; TCRdb stores just in-frame clones and leaves some out. Of about 380,000 clones listed, approximately 89% are singletons. Participants' reported clinical history set cohort assignment. Resolution of symptoms, clearance, or two negative PCRs was present in recovered Cohort 3 donors. Material for sequencing was PBMCs or T cells enriched from blood (not recorded which). The origin of this receptor is a young man who had recovered from COVID-19.

In DNA, the CDR3 is TGTGCCAGCTCACCGGACAGGACGAGCACAGATACGCAGTATTTT. Its translation: CASSPDRTSTDTQYF. The chain couples TRBV18 to TRBJ2-3, with TRBD1 identical over 7 bases. V shed 3 bases and J 0 bases; nucleotides not matched to a gene: 3. This CDR3 comprises 15 residues. Germline V gives CDR1 KGHSH, CDR2 LQKENI. The variable domain in full, with the rest retrieved from reference TRBV18 and TRBJ2-3, is NAGVMQNPRHLVRRRGQEARLRCSPMKGHSHVYWYRQLPEEGLKFMVYLQKENIIDESGMPKERFSAEFPKEGPSILRIQQVVRGDSAAYFCASSPDRTSTDTQYFGPGTRLTVL.